The present entry profiles one TCR beta chain with its context. What it binds is unknown. In germline, CDR1 is MGHRA, CDR2 YSYEKL. Trimming cost V 0 bases and J 8 bases, with 10 bases left between them. CDR3 length: 14 residues. This sample is drawn from a study of T cells after yellow fever vaccination. Study observations and caveats: The secondary response was weaker but peaked faster, day 5 versus 15.

MiXCR, run by TCRdb on the 5' RACE reads, gives a single entry per CDR3 protein. The table shows around 330,000 distinct CDR3 sequences, with around 4% occurring only once. The TCR comes from a man between 18 and 35 years old who received the YFV17D yellow fever vaccine. This chain joins TRBV4-1 and TRBJ2-2; TRBD2 might be the D (6 bases). Sequenced material: PBMCs, taken on the day of the yellow fever booster vaccination. CDR3: CASSQEGRRGELFF. The DNA of the CDR3 is TGCGCCAGCAGCCAAGAAGGGAGGCGGGGGGAGCTGTTTTTT.